Following are 21 T cell receptor beta chains from one sample sequenced in a study of OX40 agonist ivuxolimab in advanced cancers. Sequencing used immunoSEQ multiplex PCR; TCRdb keeps in-frame clones, though not all of them. The sample yields about 84,000 clones, approximately 84% seen once. The sample consisted of CD4+ or CD8+ T cells sorted from blood, taken in a trial of the OX40 agonist ivuxolimab. All receptors derive from an adult with an advanced solid tumor such as melanoma, head and neck, liver or kidney cancer.

The V gene is TRBV14, the J gene TRBJ2-7, with TRBD1 as a possible D gene (5 bases). The CDR3 runs to 13 residues. Germline V lookup: CDR1 SGHDN, CDR2 FVKESK. V dropped 2 bases and J dropped 2 bases, with 7 bases sitting between them. In nucleotides, the CDR3 is TGTGCCAGCAGCCAATCAGGGCCCTACGAGCAGTACGTC. It is translated as CASSQSGPYEQYV.

The chain links TRBV27 to TRBJ1-6; D uncertain. The germline V gene encodes CDR1 MNHEY and CDR2 SMNVEV (reference sequence). The V gene lost 3 bases and the J gene lost 0 bases, with 6 bases spanning the gap. This CDR3 spans 15 amino acids. In DNA form, the CDR3 reads TGTGCCAGCAGTTTCACGGTCTCCTATAATTCACCCCTCCACTTT. The encoded protein is CASSFTVSYNSPLHF.

The rearrangement links TRBV7-9 to TRBJ2-5, with TRBD2 matching 10 bases. V shed 2 bases and J 7 bases; nucleotides not matched to a gene: 4. The CDR3 consists of 14 residues. Per germline, CDR1 SEHNR and CDR2 FQNEAQ (reference sequence). CDR3 amino acids: CASSLKSSGGTQYF. The CDR3 nucleotides read TGTGCCAGCAGCTTAAAGTCTAGCGGGGGGACCCAGTACTTC.

This clone was detected a few times. This chain joins TRBV4-1 and TRBJ1-3; no clear D gene. V lost 1 base and J 2 bases, leaving 0 bases between the germline ends. CDR1 MGHRA and CDR2 YSYEKL come from the germline V gene. The CDR3 loop spans 12 amino acids. CDR3 bases: TGCGCCAGCAGCCAAGCTGGAAACACCATATATTTT. It codes for CASSQAGNTIYF.

The chain employs TRBV5-6 and TRBJ2-7; TRBD2 might be the D (6 bases). This CDR3 is 13 amino acids long. V was shortened by 2 bases and J by 8 bases, with 14 bases between the two germline ends. CDR1 and CDR2 (germline): SGHDT, YYEEEE. In nucleotides, the CDR3 is TGTGCCAGCAGCTTAGCGGGCAGGGTGAAGCAGTACGTC. The encoded protein is CASSLAGRVKQYV.

The chain couples TRBV9 to TRBJ1-1; 8 bases are a match to TRBD1. The germline V gene encodes CDR1 SGDLS and CDR2 YYNGEE. This CDR3 spans 14 amino acids. J was trimmed by 7 bases and V by 0 bases; bases with no gene match: 5. The CDR3 DNA follows: TGTGCCAGCAGCGTAGGTCTAGACAGGGGTGAAGCTTTCTTT. This translates into CASSVGLDRGEAFF.

The V call is TRBV28, the J call TRBJ2-7, with D possibly TRBD1 on 5 matching bases. Trimming took 2 bases from V and 7 from J, leaving 9 bases between them. The CDR3 is 12 residues long. Germline loops: CDR1 MDHEN, CDR2 SYDVKM. CDR3 bases: TGTGCCAGCAGTTTACAGGGTGGAGAGCAGTACGTC. Translated: CASSLQGGEQYV.

The chain carries TRBV6-1 and TRBJ1-4; D perhaps matches TRBD1 (5 bases). The germline V and J ends were trimmed by 3 bases and 11 bases, with 10 bases remaining between them. The CDR3 length is 12 residues. In germline, CDR1 is MNHNS, CDR2 SASEGT. As DNA, the CDR3 is TGTGCCAGCAGTGAGGCTGGGGGGAAACTGTTTTTT. Its translation: CASSEAGGKLFF.

The rearrangement joins TRBV4-3 to TRBJ2-3; 10 bases align to TRBD1. Germline V CDR1 and CDR2: LGHNA, YSLEER. The CDR3 consists of 16 residues. V shed 4 bases and J 6 bases; nucleotides not matched to a gene: 10. The CDR3 DNA follows: TGCGCCAGCAGCCCCCAAGGAGACAGGGGGCTGGATACGCAGTATTTT. It specifies CASSPQGDRGLDTQYF.

This chain links TRBV6-5 with TRBJ2-2; D remains ambiguous. The V and J ends lost 5 bases and 6 bases respectively, with 13 bases between them. The germline V gene has CDR1 MNHEY and CDR2 SVGAGI. CDR3 length equals 14 residues. CDR3 loop: CASSPLGRAGELFF. The CDR3 region has the DNA TGTGCCAGCAGTCCCCTAGGAAGGGCCGGGGAGCTGTTTTTT.

CDR3 nucleotides: TGTGCCAGTAGTTCAAGACAGGGGCGGAGTAGGGAGACCCAGTACTTC. It specifies CASSSRQGRSRETQYF. V and J are TRBV19 and TRBJ2-5; 8 bases align to TRBD1. Germline CDR1 reads LNHDA; CDR2 reads SQIVND (reference sequence). V lost 5 bases and J lost 5; bases outside the gene matches: 13. The CDR3 totals 16 residues.

The CDR3 sequence: CAWSVTSENTQYF. The CDR3 DNA follows: TGTGCCTGGAGTGTAACTAGCGAGAATACGCAGTATTTT. The chain links TRBV30 to TRBJ2-3, with 7 bases lining up with TRBD2. This CDR3 region has 13 residues. V lost 0 bases, J lost 7 bases, and 4 bases stayed unmatched. Germline V gene sequence: CDR1 GTSNPN, CDR2 SVGIG (reference sequence).

This chain joins TRBV28 and TRBJ2-7, with TRBD1 matching 8 bases. The CDR3 totals 16 residues. V was pared by 5 bases and J by 2 bases, with 11 bases of the junction left unmatched. The germline V gene encodes CDR1 MDHEN and CDR2 SYDVKM. The CDR3 DNA reads TGTGCCAGCAGTCAGGTTACCGGGACAGGAGCCTACGAGCAGTACTTC. Its protein product is CASSQVTGTGAYEQYF.

The genes are TRBV25-1 and TRBJ1-6; D is perhaps TRBD1 (5 bases). Germline lookup yields CDR1 MGHDK and CDR2 SYGVNS. Trimming pared 6 bases from V and 10 bases from J, leaving 19 bases between. CDR3 length equals 15 residues. CDR3 residues: CASRGNWGPGSPLHF. The CDR3 DNA follows: TGTGCCAGCAGGGGTAATTGGGGACCCGGGTCACCCCTCCACTTT.

The V and J genes are TRBV30 and TRBJ2-5; a weak D match, TRBD2 (7 bases). Trimming removed 1 base at V and 5 bases at J, with 11 bases between. CDR1 GTSNPN and CDR2 SVGIG come from the germline V gene (reference sequence). This CDR3 has 13 residues. The chain's CDR3 is CAWSGRGPETQYF. The CDR3 region has the DNA TGTGCCTGGAGTGGGCGGGGGCCGGAGACCCAGTACTTC.

The chain carries TRBV2 and TRBJ1-5; D might be TRBD1 (6 bases). The CDR3 is 15 residues long. The ends were cut back, 6 bases at V and 4 bases at J, with 16 bases in the middle. CDR1 is SNHLY and CDR2 is FYNNEI in the germline V gene. The CDR3 is CASRQGRLDNQPQHF. The CDR3 DNA is TGTGCCAGCAGGCAGGGGAGGCTAGATAATCAGCCCCAGCATTTT.

CDR3 in amino acids: CASSLGTGGTDTQYF. The CDR3 nucleotides read TGTGCCAGCAGCCTCGGGACTGGGGGCACAGATACGCAGTATTTT. The chain uses TRBV2 and TRBJ2-3; the D gene is possibly TRBD2 (6 bases). CDR3 length: 15 amino acids. Germline assignment: CDR1 SNHLY and CDR2 FYNNEI. V lost 6 bases and J lost 1, with 14 bases in between.

The chain employs TRBV7-7 and TRBJ2-7; 7 nucleotides line up with TRBD2. The V and J ends lost 3 bases and 6 bases, in that order; junction bases with no gene match: 8. This CDR3 comprises 14 residues. Per the germline V gene, CDR1 is SSHAT and CDR2 is FNYEAQ (reference sequence). The CDR3 DNA follows: TGTGCCAGCAGCTTGGGGGGGTTCCTAACCGAGCAGTACTTC. This encodes CASSLGGFLTEQYF.

The V and J genes are TRBV7-9 and TRBJ2-3, with 11 nucleotides matching TRBD2. CDR1 and CDR2 (germline): SEHNR, FQNEAQ (reference sequence). The length of the CDR3 is 16 residues. The junction had 8 bases not matched to a gene; V was cut back by 5 bases and J by 4 bases. This CDR3 reads CASSLISGGGADTQYF. As DNA, the CDR3 is TGTGCCAGCAGCCTTATTAGCGGGGGGGGCGCAGATACGCAGTATTTT.

This clone was counted a few times. The rearrangement uses TRBV6-5 and TRBJ2-7, with 9 bases lining up with TRBD1. V shed 7 bases and J 3 bases; nucleotides not matched to a gene: 7. Germline CDR1 reads MNHEY; CDR2 reads SVGAGI. This CDR3 has 14 amino acids. CDR3 DNA: TGTGCCAGCAAGGGAGGACAGGGGCACTACGAGCAGTACGTC. Protein product: CASKGGQGHYEQYV.

This clone has more than one count but fewer than ten. The V call is TRBV12-5, the J call TRBJ1-2; 9 positions agree with TRBD1. After removal of 1 base from V and 6 bases from J, the junction contained 0 bases not matched to a gene. This CDR3 contains 13 residues. Germline V lookup: CDR1 LGHNT, CDR2 FRNRAP. CDR3 region: CASGLGQGDGYTF. CDR3 sequence (DNA): TGTGCTAGTGGTTTGGGACAGGGGGATGGCTACACCTTC.